The source of this TCR beta chain is a study of blood T cells in healthy people across ages. A second roughly 6 to 12 cycle PCR used barcoded and J-beta primers. A 12-random-nucleotide template-switch adaptor tagged each cDNA molecule. Every sample returned 2.5 million or more CDR3-containing paired-end reads. Using its own MiXCR run on the 5' RACE reads, TCRdb lists one record per CDR3 protein. The sample shows some 640,000 distinct CDR3 sequences, over 45% of them seen only once. V dropped 4 bases and J dropped 7; count of bases not matched to a gene: 9. This CDR3 has 15 amino acids. Germline lookup yields CDR1 SGHRS and CDR2 YFSETQ.

This TCR came from a woman aged 55-70 years in good health. V gene TRBV5-1 combines with J gene TRBJ2-1; the match to TRBD2 covers 9 bases. Sample: blood. In DNA form, the CDR3 reads TGCGCCAGCAGCCTAAATAGCGGGAGTCGAAATGAGCAGTTCTTC. Protein: CASSLNSGSRNEQFF.